This is a list of T cell receptor beta chains from one sample in a study of cytomegalovirus exposure and HLA in healthy donors. Sequencing was performed with immunoSEQ multiplex PCR; in TCRdb, only in-frame clones are kept and a portion is missing. The sample lists approximately 90,000 clones; 96% were seen once. The sequenced material came from PBMCs. All receptors come from a man aged 18 to 29 in good health and CMV-seronegative. Both conserved end residues are part of each CDR3. Each record gives: J gene, clone size, D gene, V gene, CDR3 DNA, CDR3 protein. A D gene is named only where the DNA matches it firmly. Only some rows state a clone size, as once, few, many or a class for expanded clones.

J: TRBJ2-3
size: NA
D: NA
V: TRBV11-2
DNA: TGTGCCAGCAGGCCAGGATTTACTAGCACAGATACGCAGTATTTT
CDR3: CASRPGFTSTDTQYF

J: TRBJ2-2
size: NA
D: NA
V: TRBV7-6
DNA: TGTGCCAGCAGCCCGACTGGGGAGGCGGGAACCGGGGAGCTGTTTTTT
CDR3: CASSPTGEAGTGELFF

J: TRBJ2-2
size: NA
D: NA
V: TRBV12-5
DNA: TGTGCTAGTGGTTTGGGACTAGACACCGGGGAGCTGTTTTTT
CDR3: CASGLGLDTGELFF

J: TRBJ2-3
size: once
D: TRBD2
V: TRBV7-2
DNA: TGTGCCAGCAGCTTACGGGAGGGAAGCACAGATACGCAGTATTTT
CDR3: CASSLREGSTDTQYF

J: TRBJ1-2
size: NA
D: TRBD1
V: TRBV28
DNA: TGTGCCAGTAGTGACAGGGTTGGCTACACCTTC
CDR3: CASSDRVGYTF

J: TRBJ1-2
size: NA
D: NA
V: TRBV11-2
DNA: TGTGCCAGCAGCCTTCCTTCATTGGGGAGCGGCTACACCTTC
CDR3: CASSLPSLGSGYTF

J: TRBJ2-3
size: NA
D: TRBD1
V: TRBV2
DNA: TGTGCCAGCAGTGATTGGGACAGATCTAGCACAGATACGCAGTATTTT
CDR3: CASSDWDRSSTDTQYF

J: TRBJ2-7
size: NA
D: TRBD1
V: TRBV27
DNA: TGTGCCAGCAGTGCCCAGGACAGGATCTACGAGCAGTACTTC
CDR3: CASSAQDRIYEQYF

J: TRBJ2-3
size: many
D: TRBD2
V: TRBV15
DNA: TGTGCCACCAGCAGAGATGCGGGAGGGCCAGATACGCAGTATTTT
CDR3: CATSRDAGGPDTQYF

J: TRBJ2-5
size: NA
D: NA
V: TRBV10-1
DNA: TGCGCCAGCAGTGAGGGGCCGCAGGGGAAGTTCAACCCTAAGGAGACCCAGTACTTC
CDR3: CASSEGPQGKFNPKETQYF

J: TRBJ1-5
size: NA
D: NA
V: TRBV13
DNA: TGTGCCAGCAGCTTACGAGGGTATCAGCCCCAGCATTTT
CDR3: CASSLRGYQPQHF

J: TRBJ2-3
size: NA
D: TRBD1
V: TRBV25-1
DNA: TGTGCCAGCAGTAAGCCCGGGACAGAAAGCACAGATACGCAGTATTTT
CDR3: CASSKPGTESTDTQYF

J: TRBJ1-1
size: NA
D: NA
V: TRBV25-1
DNA: TGTGCCAGCAGTCCTCTCCCAGGGTTGAAGGACACTGAAGCTTTCTTT
CDR3: CASSPLPGLKDTEAFF

J: TRBJ2-2
size: NA
D: NA
V: TRBV10-3
DNA: TGTGCCACCATAAGTCGGGGGAGCGGGGAGCTGTTTTTT
CDR3: CATISRGSGELFF

J: TRBJ1-2
size: NA
D: TRBD1
V: TRBV7-8
DNA: TGTGCCAGCAGCGCATTTGACAGGGACTATGGCTACACCTTC
CDR3: CASSAFDRDYGYTF

J: TRBJ2-3
size: NA
D: NA
V: TRBV7-2
DNA: TGTGCCAGCAGCCCCCACGGCCAGGGAGGTTCCACAGATACGCAGTATTTT
CDR3: CASSPHGQGGSTDTQYF

J: TRBJ1-2
size: NA
D: TRBD1
V: TRBV2
DNA: TGTGCCAGCAGCGACCAGAGGACAGGAGGCTATGGCTACACCTTC
CDR3: CASSDQRTGGYGYTF

J: TRBJ1-3
size: NA
D: NA
V: TRBV6-5
DNA: TGTGCCAGCAGTTACGACTACTCTGGAAACACCATATATTTT
CDR3: CASSYDYSGNTIYF

J: TRBJ2-3
size: NA
D: TRBD1
V: TRBV30
DNA: TGTGCCTGGAGTGTTCGAGGGGGCGCAGATACGCAGTATTTT
CDR3: CAWSVRGGADTQYF

J: TRBJ2-3
size: NA
D: NA
V: TRBV7-3
DNA: TGTGCCAGCAGCTTATTGGCGGAGGGCGGGCAGTATTTT
CDR3: CASSLLAEGGQYF